This T cell receptor (beta chain) derives from a study of T cell changes during pregnancy in multiple sclerosis. Generated by immunoSEQ multiplex PCR, the TCRdb table keeps only in-frame clones and is missing some. The table records roughly 25,000 clones, around 86% of them present only once. The V end was cut by 2 bases, the J end by 6 bases, with 10 bases between. The CDR3 runs 14 residues. Germline V gene lookup returns CDR1 KGHSH and CDR2 LQKENI. This TCR derives from a female donor in good health, enrolled as a control in a pregnancy study. The sequences come from CD8+ T cells from peripheral blood mononuclear cells, collected in the first trimester of pregnancy. The chain couples TRBV18 to TRBJ2-2; weak D call: TRBD2 (5 bases). CDR3 region: CASSPREFPGELFF. The CDR3 DNA is TGTGCCAGCTCACCAAGGGAGTTCCCCGGGGAGCTGTTTTTT.